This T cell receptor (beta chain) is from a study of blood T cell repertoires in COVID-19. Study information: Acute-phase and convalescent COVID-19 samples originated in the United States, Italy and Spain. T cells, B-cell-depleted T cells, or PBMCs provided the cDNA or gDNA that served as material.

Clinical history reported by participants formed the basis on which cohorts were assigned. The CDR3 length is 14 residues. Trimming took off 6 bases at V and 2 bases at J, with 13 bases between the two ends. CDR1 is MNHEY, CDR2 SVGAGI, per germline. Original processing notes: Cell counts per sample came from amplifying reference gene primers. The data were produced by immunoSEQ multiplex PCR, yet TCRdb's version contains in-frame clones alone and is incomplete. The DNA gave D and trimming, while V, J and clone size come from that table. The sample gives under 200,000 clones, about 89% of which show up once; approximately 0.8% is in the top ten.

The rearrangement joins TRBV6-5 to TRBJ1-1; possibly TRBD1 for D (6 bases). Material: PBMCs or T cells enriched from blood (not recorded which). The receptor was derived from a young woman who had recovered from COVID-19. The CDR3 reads CASSLRQANTEAFF. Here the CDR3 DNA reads TGTGCCAGCAGCCTTCGACAGGCTAACACTGAAGCTTTCTTT.